Listed here is a single T cell receptor beta chain. Its matching antigen is unknown. At one of its ends the junction is not consistent with the germline gene, which may arise from a read error. Molecular barcoded adaptors covering alpha/delta and beta/gamma chains were used on roughly 400 ng RNA. TCRdb reanalysed the reads using MiXCR and keeps one entry per CDR3 protein. The profile shows about 58,000 distinct CDR3 sequences, roughly an eighth of them singletons. The data belong to a study of read filtering for tumor transcriptome and immune sequencing. Study overall: 8 or 9 patients were R-ISS I, around 15 were R-ISS II, 6 or 7 were R-ISS III.

Overall study results and limits: In IR-seq, single-read clonotypes were about 81.9% of clonotypes but around 3.5% of reads. IR-seq and RNA-seq agreed better without single-read clonotypes.

The CDR3 extends over 14 amino acids. CDR1 and CDR2 (germline): DFQATT, SNEGSKA (reference sequence). The material sequenced was a population of CD138-negative cells sorted from bone marrow. This TCR was sampled from a donor at least 40 years old with multiple myeloma. The V gene is TRBV20-1, the J gene TRBJ1-5; a possible D gene is TRBD1 (5 bases). The CDR3 protein is CSARGLLSNQPLHF. CDR3 DNA sequence: TGCAGTGCTAGGGGACTTCTTAGCAATCAGCCCCTGCATTTT.